This T cell receptor (beta chain) stems from a study of blood T cell repertoires in COVID-19. Study-wide background: Sources were T cells, B-cell-depleted T cells, or PBMCs; the material itself was cDNA or gDNA.

This clone was observed once. Per the original data handling: Estimated nucleated cell counts came from reference gene primer amplification. Produced via immunoSEQ multiplex PCR; TCRdb's table is partial and in-frame only. That table gives V, J and clone size, and the DNA gave D and trimming. This sample has more than 300,000 clones, with roughly 88% found just once. The clonotype originates from a woman between 45 and 65 years old with acute or convalescent COVID-19. The sample consisted of peripheral blood.

CDR3 in DNA: TGTGCCAGCAGCCAATCGGGGGACTCCTACAATGAGCAGTTCTTC. Amino acids: CASSQSGDSYNEQFF. The V and J genes are TRBV11-3 and TRBJ2-1; TRBD2 might be the D (6 bases). V was cut by 5 bases and J by 0 bases, with 11 bases left in between. The CDR3 runs 15 residues. Germline lookup yields CDR1 SGHNT and CDR2 YENEEA.